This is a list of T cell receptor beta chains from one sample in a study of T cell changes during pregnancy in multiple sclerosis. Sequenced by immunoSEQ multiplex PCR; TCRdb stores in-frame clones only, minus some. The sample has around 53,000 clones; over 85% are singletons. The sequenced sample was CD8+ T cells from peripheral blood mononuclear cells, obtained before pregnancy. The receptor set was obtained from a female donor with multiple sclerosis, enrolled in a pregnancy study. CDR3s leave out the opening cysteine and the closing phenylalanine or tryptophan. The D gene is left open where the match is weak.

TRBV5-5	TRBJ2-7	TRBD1	ASSDPQTGAVSYEQY
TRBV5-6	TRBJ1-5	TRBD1	ASSLGQGGNQPQH
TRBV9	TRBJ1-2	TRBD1	ASSRTGAGQSDYGYT
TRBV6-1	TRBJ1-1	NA	ASRPPEGAF
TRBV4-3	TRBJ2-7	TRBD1	ASSQSQGADEQY
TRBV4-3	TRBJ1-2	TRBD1	ASSQGTGGSGYT
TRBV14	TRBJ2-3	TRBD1	ASSQQTGQGAGDTQY
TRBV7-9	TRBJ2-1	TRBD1	ASSPRDRFNEQF
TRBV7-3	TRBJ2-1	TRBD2	ASSFLGGEDEQF
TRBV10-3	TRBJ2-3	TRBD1	AISESVRGPTDTQY
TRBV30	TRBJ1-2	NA	AWSVLGRGSYGYT
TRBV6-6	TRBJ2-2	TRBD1	ASTGTGISPTGELF
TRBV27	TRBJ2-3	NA	ASSSGTSTDTQY
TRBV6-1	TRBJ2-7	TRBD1	ASSVPRDRVYEQY
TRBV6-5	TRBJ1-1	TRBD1	ASTFQGGTEAF
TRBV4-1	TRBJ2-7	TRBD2	ASSLTTSGDGYEQY
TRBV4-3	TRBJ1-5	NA	ASSQEWGAKPQH
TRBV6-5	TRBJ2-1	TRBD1	ASSTQGGGYNEQF
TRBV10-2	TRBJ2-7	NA	ASTPGAYEQY
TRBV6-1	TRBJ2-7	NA	ASSGRGYEQY
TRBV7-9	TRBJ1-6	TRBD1	ASSGQGHLSSYNSPLH
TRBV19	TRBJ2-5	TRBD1	ASSTKGARQETQY
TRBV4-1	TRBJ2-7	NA	ASSPSGYEQY
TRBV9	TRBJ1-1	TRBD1	ASSLDRGGEAF
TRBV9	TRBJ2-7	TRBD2	ASSVGLAGGREQY
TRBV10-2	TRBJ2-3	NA	ASSESAAVTDTQY
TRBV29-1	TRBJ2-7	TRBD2	SVDSGGGHEQY
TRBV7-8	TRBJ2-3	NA	ASSSMRGDTQY
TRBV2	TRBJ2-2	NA	ASSEPGGLVAGELF
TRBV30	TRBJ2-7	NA	AWSSGVTTYEQY
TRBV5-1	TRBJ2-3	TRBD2	AKNSGGGTDTQY
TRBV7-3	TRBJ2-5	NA	ASSHGGVQETQY
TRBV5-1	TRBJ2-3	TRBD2	ASSWGSAGGGTDTQY
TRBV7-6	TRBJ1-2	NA	ASSPGTRYGYT
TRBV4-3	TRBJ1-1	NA	ASSQDSRGGTEAF
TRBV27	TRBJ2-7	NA	ASSSSYEQY
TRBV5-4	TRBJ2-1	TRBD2	ASSFLAGGKNNEQF